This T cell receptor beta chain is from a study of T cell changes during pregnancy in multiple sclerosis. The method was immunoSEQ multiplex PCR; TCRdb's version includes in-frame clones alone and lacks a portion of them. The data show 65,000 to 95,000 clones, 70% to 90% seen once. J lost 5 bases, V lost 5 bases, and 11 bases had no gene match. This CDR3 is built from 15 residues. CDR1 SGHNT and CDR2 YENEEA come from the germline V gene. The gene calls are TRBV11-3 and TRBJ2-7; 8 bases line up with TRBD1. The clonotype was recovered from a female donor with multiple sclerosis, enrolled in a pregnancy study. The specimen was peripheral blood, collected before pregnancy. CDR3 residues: CASSPGQGLPHEQYF. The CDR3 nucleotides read TGTGCCAGCAGCCCCGGACAGGGCTTGCCCCACGAGCAGTACTTC.